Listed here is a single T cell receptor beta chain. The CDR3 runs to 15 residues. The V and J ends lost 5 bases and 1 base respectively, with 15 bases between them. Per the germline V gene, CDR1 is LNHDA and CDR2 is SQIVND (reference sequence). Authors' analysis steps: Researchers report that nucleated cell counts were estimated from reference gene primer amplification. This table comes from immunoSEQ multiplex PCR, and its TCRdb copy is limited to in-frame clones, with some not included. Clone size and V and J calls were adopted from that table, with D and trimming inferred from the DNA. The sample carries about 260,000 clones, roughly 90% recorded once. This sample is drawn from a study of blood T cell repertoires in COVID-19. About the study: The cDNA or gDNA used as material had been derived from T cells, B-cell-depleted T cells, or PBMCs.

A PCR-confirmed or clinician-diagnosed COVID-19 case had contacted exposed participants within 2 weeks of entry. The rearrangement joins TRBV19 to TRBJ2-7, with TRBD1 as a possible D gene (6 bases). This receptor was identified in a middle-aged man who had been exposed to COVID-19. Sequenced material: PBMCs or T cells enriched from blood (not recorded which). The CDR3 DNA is TGTGCCAGTAGTTCCGCCGGCAGGGGTTCCTACGAGCAGTACTTC. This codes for CASSSAGRGSYEQYF.